The entry that follows covers one T cell receptor beta chain sequence. Its antigen is currently unknown. Through a sample-barcoded 5' primer and a J-beta primer mix, a second PCR was run for about 6 to 11 cycles. TCRdb independently ran MiXCR on the 5' RACE reads; one entry per CDR3 protein. The profile covers approximately 830,000 distinct CDR3 sequences, with 55% to 65% appearing a single time and 28% taken by the ten largest. The CDR3 length is 13 residues. V lost 8 bases and J lost 7, with 17 bases in between. Germline V gives CDR1 GTSNPN, CDR2 SVGIG (reference sequence). The data derive from a study of blood T cells in healthy people across ages. Whole-study findings and limits: TCR beta diversity was tightly associated with the proportion of naive T cells. More naive CD4+ cells and higher diversity marked long-lived donors relative to aged donors.

The TCR comes from a man aged 30 to 39 in good health. The chain is built from TRBV30 and TRBJ1-4; a possible D gene is TRBD1 (6 bases). Sequencing was done on a sample of blood. The CDR3: CARRTGTAEKLFF. CDR3 bases: TGTGCCCGACGAACAGGGACTGCTGAAAAACTGTTTTTT.